This T cell receptor beta chain was found in a study of PD-L1 blockade in urothelial cancer listed by TCRdb under 2017. Background for the entire study: Therapy was started in the mid-2010s for all patients, and atezolizumab 1,200 mg was administered intravenously every 3 weeks. About 85% of the roughly 29 patients were males with bladder-origin urothelial cancer, and about 65% of the roughly 29 reported a prior smoking history. Patients had an ECOG performance status of 0 or 1 and had received between 0 and 3 prior chemotherapy regimens. Blood samples were analyzed 3 weeks after the start of treatment (second dose) and 6 weeks after the start of treatment. Blood samples yielded a median of around 130,000 T cells and approximately 83,000 unique TCRs, with median clonality approximately 0.08. The study, an exploratory multi-omic analysis, examined somatic, immune and clinical correlates of response to PD-L1 blockade with atezolizumab in urothelial cancer. TCR sequencing covered pretreatment tumor samples and matched, serially collected peripheral blood taken before and after atezolizumab treatment. Durable clinical benefit meant progression-free survival longer than 6 months, and TCR features were also tested against progression-free and overall survival. Whole exome sequencing and RNA sequencing of pretreatment tumors were performed alongside TCR sequencing in the same patients. Durable clinical benefit was achieved by nine patients but not by the remaining 20. Pretreatment blood TCR-seq was available for twenty-nine patients, at least one posttreatment blood collection was obtained for 25 or so patients, and tumor TCR-seq was available for 25 or so patients.

The germline V and J ends show losses of 9 bases and 1 base respectively, and no gene match explains 10 bases of the junction. Reading from cysteine to phenylalanine, the CDR3 counts 16 amino acids. Only the CDR3 part of the read is kept: 48 bases, read in frame from the first base. The germline V gene sets CDR1 to SGHRS and CDR2 to YFSETQ. Each PCR received spiked-in synthetic TCR analog templates so that absolute template abundance could be estimated from read counts. Using the immunoSEQ assay, TCRbeta CDR3 regions were amplified from genomic DNA with bias-controlled V and J gene primers. Rearranged TCRbeta segments were sequenced at approximately 20X coverage. Per the source publication's procedure: Clustering was used to correct sequencing errors, and CDR3s were annotated against IMGT so that V, D and J genes could be assigned. Downstream analyses used only productive TCRbeta rearrangements and left out out-of-frame or stop-codon sequences. To compute clonality, Shannon entropy was normalized by the log of the number of unique productive sequences and then subtracted from one. Clones differing between time points or between blood and tumor were identified by Fisher's exact test with Benjamini-Hochberg correction at adjusted p below 0.01. The table was pulled from immuneACCESS by TCRdb, which kept in-frame rearrangements only. Such tables lose some clones; where checked, under half of the loss comes from unresolved V genes, and the rest has no known cause. V and J calls and clone size are as listed in that table; D and trimming were resolved from the DNA. In this sample the table shows approximately 39,000 clones, 80% to 90% of which occur a single time. The ten largest make up less than 2% of the sample.

General findings and caveats noted by the study authors: Patients with durable benefit showed greater expansion of tumor-associated TCR clones in peripheral blood 3 weeks after starting treatment (n of about 20, p = 0.022). Small sample size (n of about 29) and many exploratory analyses mean the results are intended to be hypothesis-generating. Improved progression-free and overall survival was associated with having pretreatment peripheral blood TCR clonality below the median.

The cohort included roughly 30 patients with locally advanced or metastatic urothelial carcinoma who were treated at Memorial Sloan Kettering on a trial protocol. Peripheral blood mononuclear cells were collected pretreatment and during treatment, with between 1 and 8 total time points obtained per patient. The Qiagen DNeasy Blood extraction kit was used to purify genomic DNA from total PBMCs and tumor samples. PBMCs were collected pretreatment and during treatment, and were isolated and stored as previously described. Concerning this clone itself: No antigen is known for it. Within one base of it there is no much larger clone, and no base qualities were kept.

This clonotype was sampled from a man in his 60s with urothelial cancer. The rearranged chain carries TRBV5-1 and TRBJ1-1; the central 12 bases match TRBD1. Source: PBMCs, taken around atezolizumab (anti-PD-L1) treatment. The CDR3 corresponds to CATSLGQGARNTEAFF. The DNA sequence is given as TGCGCCACTTCGTTGGGACAGGGGGCGAGGAACACTGAAGCTTTCTTT. Full variable domain (CDR3 extended with the reference TRBV5-1 and TRBJ1-1 proteins): KAGVTQTPRYLIKTRGQQVTLSCSPISGHRSVSWYQQTPGQGLQFLFEYFSETQRNKGNFPGRFSGRQFSNSRSEMNVSTLELGDSALYLCATSLGQGARNTEAFFGQGTRLTVV.